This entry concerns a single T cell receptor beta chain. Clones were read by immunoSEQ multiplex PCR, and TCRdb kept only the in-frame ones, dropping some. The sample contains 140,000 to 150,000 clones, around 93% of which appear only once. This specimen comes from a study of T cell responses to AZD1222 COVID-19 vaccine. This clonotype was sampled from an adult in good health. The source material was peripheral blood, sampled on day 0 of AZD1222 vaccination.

CDR3 nucleotides: TGCGCCAGCAGCTACGGGACTTCACAATCAAGCCCCTCTGGAAACACCATATATTTT. It translates to CASSYGTSQSSPSGNTIYF. The chain is built from TRBV5-1 and TRBJ1-3; tentative D call: TRBD1 (5 bases). Germline values: CDR1 SGHRS, CDR2 YFSETQ. The CDR3 has 19 amino acids. Trimming pared 3 bases from V and 0 bases from J, leaving 22 bases between.